What follows describes a single T cell receptor (beta chain). Its antigen remains undetermined. The CDR3 extends 3 residues past the end of the read, so its final part is completed from the germline J gene. Reading from cysteine to phenylalanine, the CDR3 counts 14 amino acids. The CDR3 was read in part: 33 bases, with the frame set at base 1. CDR1 and CDR2 are drawn from the germline V gene (reference sequence): SGHNT, YYREEE. V loses 5 bases of germline sequence and J loses 8 bases, and the interval between the two ends is 16 bases. TCR beta CDR3 regions were amplified by multiplex PCR from an average of roughly 1,300 ng genomic DNA per sample using the immunoSEQ assay. Primer bias was corrected in the assay by using a complete synthetic TCR repertoire to establish an amplification baseline. The amplicons were sequenced using the Illumina platform. The study's own analysis went as follows. Error correction of the sequences involved clustering with frequency ratios plus a modified nearest-neighbor algorithm, after which the sequences were analyzed in the immunoSEQ Analyzer using IMGT gene definitions. TCR richness and evenness were averaged over 20 rarefaction repeats at each rarefaction depth, excluding samples with fewer sequences than the depth. Wilcoxon rank sum tests with FDR correction were used to compare V, D and J gene relative abundances between the groups. For the blinded duplicates, the intraclass correlation was roughly 96% for TCR richness and averaged about 76% across about 70 gene segments. In its TCRdb copy, this immuneACCESS table keeps in-frame sequences only and misses some clones. Where compared with another copy, unresolved V genes explain less than half of these, and the others have no known cause. The V and J calls and clone size come from that table; D and trimming were worked out from the DNA. The table for this sample shows around 33,000 clones. Together, the top ten hold around 3.2% of the sample.

This sample stems from a study of T cells in women clearing cervical HPV infection (dated by TCRdb to 2016 to 2019). Concerning the study at large: The cases were about two dozen women with histologically confirmed HPV16-related CIN3 or worse, and 2 of those women had invasive cancers. Quality controls consisted of five blinded duplicates per group, for a total of about 60 samples made up of some 50 participants and some 10 replicates. An exploratory proof-of-principle case-control study, nested within the Guanacaste HPV Natural History Study in Costa Rica, was conducted to compare TCR repertoires across cervical HPV16 outcomes. In the parent cohort, fewer than 13,000 women aged 18 or older were enrolled in Guanacaste, Costa Rica, during about 1992 to 1995 and were followed for seven years. The approximately 23 controls were women who cleared a single incident HPV16 infection within 12 months without developing precancer or cancer. Cases had a median age of around 34 years compared with 38 to 40 for controls, and baseline characteristics showed no significant differences between the groups. Blood from cases was drawn at the visit where the lesion was first identified, while blood from controls was drawn once the infection was no longer detected. For cases, a median interval of approximately 140 days, with an interquartile range of 90 to 200 days, was observed between lesion detection and blood sampling. Since only a few of the women had HLA typing available, the possibility that HLA type was acting as a confounder could not be ruled out. Cases were matched to controls by age within five years and by the year the sample was collected.

Beyond this particular receptor, the publication reports: Lower TRBV6-7 relative abundance was observed in cases than in controls (around 0.1% versus 0.15%; Bonferroni P = 0.0008). Whether associations preceded infection or resulted from infection could not be shown with the cross-sectional design, and effector/memory subsets and HPV-specific T cells were not isolated. TCR repertoire richness was significantly higher in CIN3+ cases than in controls across sequencing depths, while evenness did not differ. By combining richness with V gene abundances, random forest classifiers separated cases from controls with an estimated AUC of about 0.83. T-cell numbers per sample were unknown, so richness differences could reflect varying T-cell content rather than repertoire biology.

Every participant had a single incident cervical HPV16 infection, and women with prevalent HPV16 infections were excluded. Cervical HPV DNA was detected with MY09/MY11 PCR, and genotyping was done by dot-blot hybridization. Approximately 15 mL of heparinized blood were centrifuged, and the buffy coat was aliquoted, frozen at -30°C, then stored at -80°C. QIAGEN kits were used to extract genomic DNA from buffy coat specimens. Here the chain combines TRBV5-4 and TRBJ1-4; a tentative D match to TRBD1 spans 5 bases. This TCR was recovered from a woman between 18 and 70 years old with a cervical HPV16 infection that either progressed to CIN3+ or cleared (not recorded which). Sequencing used blood buffy coat. The CDR3 region reads CASSRTGLGEKLFF. CDR3 DNA (partial): TGTGCCAGCAGTCGGACGGGACTTGGCGAAAAA.